This T cell receptor (beta chain) was captured by sequencing in a study of T cells in Graves' hyperthyroidism and ophthalmopathy. Overall study: Pretreatment peripheral blood was obtained at initial diagnosis.

V lost 2 bases, J lost 4 bases, and 9 bases lay in between. Germline V gene sequence: CDR1 MNHNY, CDR2 SVGAGI (reference sequence). This CDR3 has 13 amino acids. This clonotype showed up just a few times. Antigen specificity is unknown. Template material for amplifying TCR beta CDR3 regions consisted of RNA transcripts. HTBI primers were employed in a first-round RT-PCR of the TCR CDR3. MiXCR, run by TCRdb on the multiplex PCR reads, gives a single entry per CDR3 protein. The sample includes 500,000 to 550,000 distinct CDR3 sequences, about 20% of them seen just once. Study-wide findings and caveats: A model built on 13 V-J features separated ophthalmopathy from stable hyperthyroidism.

With duration under 3 months, ophthalmopathy was active: Clinical Activity Score at least 3, NOSPECS at least 4. Roughly 9.1 ml of fresh peripheral blood supplied the PBMCs. V gene TRBV6-6 combines with J gene TRBJ2-7; possible D gene TRBD1, 6 bases. The sample comprised blood. The sequence derives from a man aged 40-50 years with Graves' ophthalmopathy. DNA for the CDR3: TGTGCCAGCAGTTACACAGGACAGTACGAGCAGTACTTC. Translating it yields CASSYTGQYEQYF.